These T cell receptor beta chains were read from a single sample in a study of OX40 agonist ivuxolimab in advanced cancers. TCRdb keeps only in-frame clones here, not all; method: immunoSEQ multiplex PCR. The sample lists around 75,000 clones, around nine tenths occurring once. This material consisted of CD4+ or CD8+ T cells sorted from blood, taken in a trial of the OX40 agonist ivuxolimab. The receptors were sampled from an adult with an advanced solid tumor such as melanoma, head and neck, liver or kidney cancer. The CDR3 runs from the conserved cysteine through the conserved F or W. The D gene is left open where the match is weak.

cdr3_aa d_call j_call v_call
CASSLGGRGVSTEAFF NA TRBJ1-1 TRBV28
CATRPSRGTNEKLFF NA TRBJ1-4 TRBV19
CASSLEGGSNQPQHF NA TRBJ1-5 TRBV5-1
CASSARGGSLHEQYF TRBD2 TRBJ2-7 TRBV11-2
CASSFTGFSYEQYF NA TRBJ2-7 TRBV5-8
CATKQGWGTEAFF NA TRBJ1-1 TRBV6-1
CASSPGRNTEAFF NA TRBJ1-1 TRBV18
CASSLGRLGGQETQYF NA TRBJ2-5 TRBV5-1
CASSGRTLGSGANVLTF NA TRBJ2-6 TRBV5-1
CASSPGQGRETQYF TRBD1 TRBJ2-5 TRBV5-1
CATSSADRDTEAFF TRBD1 TRBJ1-1 TRBV15
CASSERVGGTEAFF NA TRBJ1-1 TRBV2
CASSAPPLYEQYF NA TRBJ2-7 TRBV9
CASSRGGAGSYEQYF TRBD2 TRBJ2-7 TRBV18
CASTDGGDLRGYTF NA TRBJ1-2 TRBV27
CASSEGLAYEQYF NA TRBJ2-7 TRBV10-1
CASSLGTALNYGYTF NA TRBJ1-2 TRBV7-9